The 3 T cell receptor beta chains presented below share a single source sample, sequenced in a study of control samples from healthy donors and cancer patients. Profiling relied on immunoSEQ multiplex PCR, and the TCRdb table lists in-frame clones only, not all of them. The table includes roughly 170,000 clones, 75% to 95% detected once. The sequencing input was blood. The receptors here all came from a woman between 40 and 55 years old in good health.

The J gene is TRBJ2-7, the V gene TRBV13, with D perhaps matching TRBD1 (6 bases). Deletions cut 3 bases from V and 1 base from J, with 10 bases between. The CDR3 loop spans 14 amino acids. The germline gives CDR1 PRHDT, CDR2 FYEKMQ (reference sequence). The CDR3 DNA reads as TGTGCCAGCAGCTTGCAGGGGAGATCCTACGAGCAGTACTTC. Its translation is CASSLQGRSYEQYF.

The CDR3 nucleotides are TGTGCCAGCAGCTTAGAAGAGGTTGGGAAGTTCTTC. This codes for CASSLEEVGKFF. The rearrangement links TRBV11-2 to TRBJ2-1; D unclear. Germline CDR1 SGHAT, CDR2 FQNNGV. The V end lost 0 bases, the J end lost 14 bases, and 11 bases lay between the germline ends. This CDR3 spans 12 amino acids.

The CDR3 is CASSYSIQREQFF. The CDR3, as DNA: TGTGCCAGCAGTTACTCGATTCAACGTGAGCAGTTCTTC. The chain links TRBV6-5 to TRBJ2-1; D uncertain. Trimming cost V 0 bases and J 9 bases, with 9 bases left between them. The V gene's germline CDR1 is MNHEY and CDR2 SVGAGI. The CDR3 loop spans 13 amino acids.